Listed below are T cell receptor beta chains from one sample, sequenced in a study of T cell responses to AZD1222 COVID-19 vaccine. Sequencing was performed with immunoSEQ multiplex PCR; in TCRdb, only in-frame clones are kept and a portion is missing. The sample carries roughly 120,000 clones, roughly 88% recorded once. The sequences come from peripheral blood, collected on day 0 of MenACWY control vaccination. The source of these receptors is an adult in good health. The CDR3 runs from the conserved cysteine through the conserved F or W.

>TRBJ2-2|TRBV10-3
CAISPDNEPNTGELFF
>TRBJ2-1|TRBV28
CASGYREQFF
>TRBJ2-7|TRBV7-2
CASSFTSGTPGEQYF
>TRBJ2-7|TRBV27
CASVYEQYF
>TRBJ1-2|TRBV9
CASSADPSGYGYTF
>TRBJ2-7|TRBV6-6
CASSGRASGWSYEQYF
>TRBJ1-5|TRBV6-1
CASSEHSNQPQHF
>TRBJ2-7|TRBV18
CASSPLDSYEQYF
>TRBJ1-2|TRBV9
CASSAWEGRNYGYTF
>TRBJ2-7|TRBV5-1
CASSLGQGYYEQYF
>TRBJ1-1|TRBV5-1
CASSWTGQAGTEAFF
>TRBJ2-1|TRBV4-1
CASSPSDYSINEQFF
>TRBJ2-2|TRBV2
CASPRARSGRNTGELFF
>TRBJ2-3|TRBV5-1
CASSYGTSTDTQYF
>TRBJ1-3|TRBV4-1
CASSPDSNSGNTIYF
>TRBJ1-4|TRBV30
CAWSDRRVEKLFF
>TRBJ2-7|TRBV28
CASSPGLSYEQYF
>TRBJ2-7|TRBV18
CASSPPQVAPGEQYF
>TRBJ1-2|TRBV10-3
CAISEIKQGYYGYTF
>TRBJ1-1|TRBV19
CASSHTGVNTEAFF
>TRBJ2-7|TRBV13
CASSFRGHEQYF
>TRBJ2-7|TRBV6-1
CASSEARVPSYEQYF
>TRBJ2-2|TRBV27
CASRVGVANTGELFF
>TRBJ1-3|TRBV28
CASSFRGNTIYF
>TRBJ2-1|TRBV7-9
CASSFQGFNEQFF
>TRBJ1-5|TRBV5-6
CASSLALQGAEPQHF
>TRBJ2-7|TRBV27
CASSFPGSPYEQYF
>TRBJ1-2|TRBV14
CASSHGGGSQGYTF
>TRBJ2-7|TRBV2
CASSLAGGRMGQYF
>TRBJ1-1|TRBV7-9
CASSSAPRGGGTEAFF
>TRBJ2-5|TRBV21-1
CARPRDAGLAGQETQYF
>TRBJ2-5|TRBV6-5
CASRQPGTKLETQYF
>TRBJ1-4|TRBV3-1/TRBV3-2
CASSGEQTFRRGNEKLFF
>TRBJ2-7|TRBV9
CASSVLDTISYEQYF
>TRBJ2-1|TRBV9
CASSARDFDNEQFF
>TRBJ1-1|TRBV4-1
CASSRFADRVNTEAFF
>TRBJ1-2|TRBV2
CASTRQTYYGYTF
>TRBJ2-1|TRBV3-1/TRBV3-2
CASSQSNNEQFF
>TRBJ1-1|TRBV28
CASSPQGLGGAFF
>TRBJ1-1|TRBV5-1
CASSLHGARATEAFF
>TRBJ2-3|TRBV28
CASGEEGDTQYF